A single sample is the source of the 10 T cell receptor beta chains below, sequenced in a study of identical twins. Using its own MiXCR run on the 5' RACE reads, TCRdb lists one record per CDR3 protein. The data show about 450,000 distinct CDR3 sequences, approximately 17% seen once. The material sequenced was naive T cells sorted from blood. These receptors were taken from a man in his fifties in good health.

The chain combines TRBV19 with TRBJ2-1; 10 positions match TRBD1. This CDR3 spans 15 amino acids. Trimming cost V 5 bases and J 7 bases; bases outside gene matches: 8. Germline V lookup: CDR1 LNHDA, CDR2 SQIVND (reference sequence). The DNA for the CDR3 is TGTGCCAGTAGTCCTGGGACAGGGGAGATAAATGAGCAGTTCTTC. Protein product: CASSPGTGEINEQFF.

This clonotype was seen more than once but under ten times. This chain connects TRBV27 to TRBJ1-4; D is ambiguous. The CDR3 is 14 amino acids. V lost 2 bases and J lost 11, with 15 bases in between. Germline-derived CDR1 and CDR2 are MNHEY and SMNVEV (reference sequence). The CDR3 protein is CASSLEPLGSKLFF. CDR3 in DNA: TGTGCCAGCAGTTTAGAGCCCCTTGGGTCGAAACTGTTTTTT.

This clonotype was detected ten times or more. The V gene is TRBV29-1, the J gene TRBJ2-5; D not resolved. The ends were cut back, 7 bases at V and 14 bases at J, with 17 bases in the middle. The CDR3 covers 10 residues. The germline gives CDR1 SQVTM, CDR2 ANQGSEA. The CDR3 loop reads CSAYTTHAYF. The CDR3 nucleotides read TGCAGCGCCTACACCACTCACGCCTACTTC.

This clonotype was detected only a few times. The chain recombines TRBV6-1 with TRBJ2-6; D is possibly TRBD2 (6 bases). The CDR3 is 19 amino acids. Per germline, CDR1 MNHNS and CDR2 SASEGT. V lost 6 bases and J 5 bases, leaving 26 bases between the germline ends. CDR3 nucleotide sequence: TGTGCCAGCAGCCAAAAACCCCGGGACTCCAAAGCTCGGGCCAACGTCCTGACTTTC. Translating it yields CASSQKPRDSKARANVLTF.

This clonotype was seen more than once but under ten times. The chain recombines TRBV6-1 with TRBJ2-3; no reliable D call. V was trimmed by 3 bases and J by 3 bases, leaving 7 bases between them. Germline loops: CDR1 MNHNS, CDR2 SASEGT. CDR3 length: 13 amino acids. DNA for the CDR3: TGTGCCAGCAGTGAGGGTCTGACAGATACGCAGTATTTT. Protein sequence: CASSEGLTDTQYF.

The chain uses TRBV28 and TRBJ2-5, with unresolved D. V was shortened by 3 bases and J by 3 bases, with 8 bases between the two germline ends. The CDR3 consists of 13 residues. Germline lookup yields CDR1 MDHEN and CDR2 SYDVKM. CDR3 sequence (DNA): TGTGCCAGCAGTTTCGCGGATAAAGAGACCCAGTACTTC. Amino acids: CASSFADKETQYF.

This clonotype was recorded at least ten times. This sequence joins TRBV7-3 and TRBJ2-2; maybe TRBD1 (5 bases). Deletions cut 8 bases from V and 6 bases from J, with 13 bases between. The CDR3 runs to 13 residues. Germline CDR1 SGHTA, CDR2 FQGTGA. The CDR3 DNA follows: TGTGCCAGCGGGGCCCCTTGGGCCGGGGAGCTGTTTTTT. Protein sequence: CASGAPWAGELFF. Filled out from reference TRBV7-3 and TRBJ2-2, the complete variable domain reads GAGVSQTPSNKVTEKGKYVELRCDPISGHTALYWYRQSLGQGPEFLIYFQGTGAADDSGLPNDRFFAVRPEGSVSTLKIQRTERGDSAVYLCASGAPWAGELFFGEGSRLTVL.

The rearrangement joins TRBV7-8 to TRBJ2-7; possible D gene TRBD2, 5 bases. The CDR3 extends over 16 amino acids. CDR1 is SGHVS and CDR2 is FQNEAQ in the germline V gene. V was trimmed by 4 bases and J by 0 bases, leaving 16 bases between them. The CDR3 region has the DNA TGTGCCAGCAGCTCAACCATACGGGCGGGCTCCTACGAGCAGTACTTC. It yields the protein CASSSTIRAGSYEQYF.

In nucleotides, the CDR3 is TGTGCCAGCAGCTCCCCAGGCGGGAGTCAGAACACCGGGGAGCTGTTTTTT. Its translation is CASSSPGGSQNTGELFF. The chain uses TRBV7-9 and TRBJ2-2; 7 bases fit TRBD2. With 4 bases clipped from V and 1 base from J, the junction kept 9 bases outside the gene matches. The CDR3 covers 17 residues. The germline V gene encodes CDR1 SEHNR and CDR2 FQNEAQ (reference sequence).

This clonotype has more than one count but fewer than ten. The chain uses TRBV7-2 and TRBJ2-3; D gene uncertain. Germline-derived CDR1 and CDR2 are SGHTA and FQGNSA. V lost 4 bases, J lost 3 bases, and 11 bases lay in between. This CDR3 has 14 amino acids. This CDR3 is CASSSPRPTDTQYF. The CDR3 coding sequence is TGTGCCAGCAGCTCCCCTCGCCCTACAGATACGCAGTATTTT.